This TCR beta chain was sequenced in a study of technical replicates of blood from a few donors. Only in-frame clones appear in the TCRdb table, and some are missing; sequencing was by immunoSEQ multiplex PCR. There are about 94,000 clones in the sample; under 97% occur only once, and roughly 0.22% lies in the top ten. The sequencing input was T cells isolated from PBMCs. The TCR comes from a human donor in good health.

The CDR3 loop reads CAWSVRHSTSTDTQYF. In nucleotides, the CDR3 is TGTGCCTGGAGTGTACGGCACAGCACTAGCACAGATACGCAGTATTTT. The chain links TRBV30 to TRBJ2-3; D unresolved. Per the germline V gene, CDR1 is GTSNPN and CDR2 is SVGIG (reference sequence). The CDR3 runs 16 residues. The germline V and J ends were trimmed by 0 bases and 0 bases, with 13 bases remaining between them.